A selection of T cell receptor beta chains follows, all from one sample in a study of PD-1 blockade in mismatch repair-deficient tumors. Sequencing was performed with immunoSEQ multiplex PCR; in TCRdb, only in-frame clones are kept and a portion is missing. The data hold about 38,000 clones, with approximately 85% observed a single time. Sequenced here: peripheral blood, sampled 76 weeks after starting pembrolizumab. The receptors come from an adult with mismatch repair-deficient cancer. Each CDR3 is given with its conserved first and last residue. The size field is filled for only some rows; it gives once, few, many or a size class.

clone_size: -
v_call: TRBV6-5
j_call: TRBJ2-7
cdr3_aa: CASSITGFYEQYF

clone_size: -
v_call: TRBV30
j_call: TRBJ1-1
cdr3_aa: CAWSVNRGEAFF

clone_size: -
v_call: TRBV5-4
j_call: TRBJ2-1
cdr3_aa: CASSPRGAGVGYNEQFF

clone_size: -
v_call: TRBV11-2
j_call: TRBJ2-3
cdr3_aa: CASSLVALADTDTQYF

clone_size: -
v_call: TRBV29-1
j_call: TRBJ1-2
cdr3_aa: CSVDRYNYGYTF

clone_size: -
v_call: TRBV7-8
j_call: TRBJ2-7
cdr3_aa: CASSLAVSGSPQHTYEQYF

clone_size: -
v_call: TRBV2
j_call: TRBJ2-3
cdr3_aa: CASSEEQDYTDTQYF

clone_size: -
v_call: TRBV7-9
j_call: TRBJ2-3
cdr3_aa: CASSQQTDTQYF

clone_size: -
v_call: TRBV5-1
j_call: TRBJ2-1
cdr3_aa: CASGSSYNEQFF

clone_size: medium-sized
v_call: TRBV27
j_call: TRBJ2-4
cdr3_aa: CASSRAGDRIQYF

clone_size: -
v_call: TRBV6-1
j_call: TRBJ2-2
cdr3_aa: CASSVDRYTGELFF

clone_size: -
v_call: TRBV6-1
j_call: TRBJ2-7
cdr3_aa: CASSVGDGTYEQYF

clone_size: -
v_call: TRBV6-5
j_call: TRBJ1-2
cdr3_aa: CASSYSGGVGYTF

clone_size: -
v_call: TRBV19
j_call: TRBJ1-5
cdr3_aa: CASWTRDSNQPQHF

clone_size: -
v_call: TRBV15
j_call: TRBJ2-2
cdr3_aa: CATSRVRAPNTGELFF

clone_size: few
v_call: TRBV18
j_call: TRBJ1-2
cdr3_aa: CASSLQNRGDYGYTF

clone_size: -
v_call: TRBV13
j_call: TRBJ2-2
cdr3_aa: CASSSTTTSANTGELFF

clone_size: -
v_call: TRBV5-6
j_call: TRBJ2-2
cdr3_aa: CASRPGQGVPGELFF

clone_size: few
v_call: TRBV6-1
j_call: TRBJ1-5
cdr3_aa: CASSQTRFQPQHF

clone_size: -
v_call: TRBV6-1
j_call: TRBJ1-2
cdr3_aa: CASRLGRTGDYGYTF

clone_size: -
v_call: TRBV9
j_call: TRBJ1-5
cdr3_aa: CASSVGSNNQPQHF

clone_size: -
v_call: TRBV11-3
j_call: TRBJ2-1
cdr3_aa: CASSRTSETEQFF

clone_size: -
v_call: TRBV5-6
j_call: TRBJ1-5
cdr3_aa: CASSETGGNQPQHF

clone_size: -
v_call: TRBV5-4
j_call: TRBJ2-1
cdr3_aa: CASSLAGGVYNEQFF

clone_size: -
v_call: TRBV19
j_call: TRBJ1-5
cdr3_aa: CASRNRVRNQPQHF

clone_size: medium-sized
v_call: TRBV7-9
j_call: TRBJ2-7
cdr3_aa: CASSPRGPYEQYF

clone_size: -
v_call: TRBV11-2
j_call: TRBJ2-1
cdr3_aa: CASSSTGVYNEQFF

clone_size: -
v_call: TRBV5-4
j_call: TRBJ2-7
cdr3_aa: CASSWETGTRVREQYF

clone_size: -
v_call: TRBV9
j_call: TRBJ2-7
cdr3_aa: CASSVGGQAYEQYF

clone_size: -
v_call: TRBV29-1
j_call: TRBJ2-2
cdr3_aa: CSVDNSPGELFF

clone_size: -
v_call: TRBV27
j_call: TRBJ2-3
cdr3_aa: CASSGTSGRAYSTDTQYF

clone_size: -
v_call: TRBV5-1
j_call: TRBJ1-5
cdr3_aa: CASSLVGGDNQPQHF

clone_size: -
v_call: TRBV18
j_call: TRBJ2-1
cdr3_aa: CASSGLAPHFGNEQFF

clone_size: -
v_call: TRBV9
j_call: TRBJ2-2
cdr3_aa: CASSGVAANTGELFF

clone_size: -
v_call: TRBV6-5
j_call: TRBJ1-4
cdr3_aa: CASRPGTAPEKLFF

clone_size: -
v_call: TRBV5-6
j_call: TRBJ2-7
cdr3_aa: CASSSWTGPSYEQYF

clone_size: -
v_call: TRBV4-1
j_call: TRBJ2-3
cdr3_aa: CASSQDPGSGGTDTQYF

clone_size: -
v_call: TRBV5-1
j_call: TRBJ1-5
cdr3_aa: CASSPDGYSNQPQHF

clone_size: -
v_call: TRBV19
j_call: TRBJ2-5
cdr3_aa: CASSIADREVAETQYF

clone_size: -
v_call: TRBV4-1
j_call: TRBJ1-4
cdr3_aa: CASSQVGREDEKLFF

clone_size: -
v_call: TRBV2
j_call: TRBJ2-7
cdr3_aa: CASSKDRGSYEQYF

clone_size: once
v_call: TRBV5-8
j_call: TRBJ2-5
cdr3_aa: CASSFPPPREQYF

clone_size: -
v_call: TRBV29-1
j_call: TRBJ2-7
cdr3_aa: CSVKNPGLGPYSYEQYF

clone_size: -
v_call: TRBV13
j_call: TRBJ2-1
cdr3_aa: CASSLVTSGRLGEQFF

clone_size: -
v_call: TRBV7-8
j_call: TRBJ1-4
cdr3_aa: CASSPLEKLFF

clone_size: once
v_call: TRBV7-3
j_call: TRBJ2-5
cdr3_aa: CASSYRRTEETQYF

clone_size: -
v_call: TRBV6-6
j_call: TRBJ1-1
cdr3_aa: CASSRDRTNTEAFF

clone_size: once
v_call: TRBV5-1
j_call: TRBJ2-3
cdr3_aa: CASSLEPGTPDTDTQYF

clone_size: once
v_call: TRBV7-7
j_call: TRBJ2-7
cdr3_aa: CASSPIRGGEQYF

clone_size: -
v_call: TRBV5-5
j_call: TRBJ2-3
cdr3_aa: CASSSLPIPDRGRSDTQYF

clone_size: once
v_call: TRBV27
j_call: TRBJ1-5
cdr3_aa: CASSVDRNQPQHF

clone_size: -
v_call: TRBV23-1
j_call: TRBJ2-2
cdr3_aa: CASSQTGCGPDGELFF

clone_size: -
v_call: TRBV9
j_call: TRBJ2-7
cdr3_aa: CASSVGRGSYEQYF

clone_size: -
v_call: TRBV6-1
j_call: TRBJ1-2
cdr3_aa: CASSFRGTNYGYTF